This T cell receptor (beta chain) was sequenced during a study of response to subunit inactivated influenza vaccine. TCRdb re-derived calls from the RT-PCR reads in MiXCR, one entry per CDR3 protein. Here the sample spans roughly 620,000 distinct CDR3 sequences, 10% to 12% being singletons. V was pared by 4 bases and J by 6 bases, with 19 bases between. Germline lookup yields CDR1 SGHRS and CDR2 YFSETQ. CDR3 size: 16 residues. This same sample was also part of a study on T cells expressing NK-cell markers. That source adds: Making the TCR beta cDNA relied on 5'RACE template switching with UMIs. CD3+CD56+NKG2C+, CD3+CD56+NKG2C- and CD3+CD56-NKG2C+ T cells, once sorted, supplied the TCR beta repertoires. It is unclear if expanded NKG2C-expressing clones target HCMV antigens.

This chain links TRBV5-1 with TRBJ2-2; unclear D gene. The sample was PBMCs from blood, taken on the day of vaccination. This clonotype was sampled from a man aged 50 or older who received an inactivated influenza vaccine. CDR3 loop: CASSLNFWSESGELFF. In DNA, the CDR3 is TGCGCCAGCAGCCTAAACTTTTGGTCGGAATCCGGGGAGCTGTTTTTT.